One TCR beta chain is described in this entry. The junction departs from the called germline gene at one end, perhaps through a read error. This sample stems from a study of CD8 T cells in Susac syndrome. An amount of RNA that ranged from 0.5 to 1 ug was reverse transcribed with random hexamers. Across 54 Vbeta and 13 Jbeta, immunoSEQ multiplex PCR amplified TCR beta CDR3. Via MiXCR, TCRdb re-called the immunoSEQ multiplex PCR reads, giving one row per CDR3 protein. The table has fewer than 250,000 distinct CDR3 sequences, roughly 92% seen once; the top ten hold around 0.14%. This CDR3 is built from 16 residues. Germline CDR1 is MRHNA and CDR2 is SNTAGT. Bulk CD8+ and CD4+ cells came from magnetic negative isolation; CD8+ TEMRA by FACS.

The receptor comes from a human donor with multiple sclerosis. The chain joins TRBV6-4 to TRBJ2-3; 10 bases fit TRBD2. What was sequenced was CD8+ T cells from PBMCs. The CDR3, as DNA: TGTGCCAGCAGTGACTCGGCTAGCGGGAGCACAGATACGCAGTATTGG. It codes for CASSDSASGSTDTQYW.